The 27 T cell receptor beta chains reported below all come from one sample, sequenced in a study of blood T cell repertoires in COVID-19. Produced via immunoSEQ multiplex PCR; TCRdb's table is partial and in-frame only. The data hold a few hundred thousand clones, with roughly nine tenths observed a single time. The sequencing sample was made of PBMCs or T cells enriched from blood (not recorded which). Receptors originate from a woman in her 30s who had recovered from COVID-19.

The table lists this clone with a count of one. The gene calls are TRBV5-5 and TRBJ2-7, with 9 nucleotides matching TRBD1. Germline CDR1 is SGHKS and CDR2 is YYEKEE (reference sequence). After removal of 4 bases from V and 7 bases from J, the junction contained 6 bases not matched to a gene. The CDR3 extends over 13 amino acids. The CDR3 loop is CASSRGQGGEQYF. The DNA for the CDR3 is TGTGCCAGCAGCCGGGGACAGGGAGGTGAGCAGTACTTC. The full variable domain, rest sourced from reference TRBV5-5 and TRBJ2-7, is DAGVTQSPTHLIKTRGQQVTLRCSPISGHKSVSWYQQVLGQGPQFIFQYYEKEERGRGNFPDRFSARQFPNYSSELNVNALLLGDSALYLCASSRGQGGEQYFGPGTRLTVT.

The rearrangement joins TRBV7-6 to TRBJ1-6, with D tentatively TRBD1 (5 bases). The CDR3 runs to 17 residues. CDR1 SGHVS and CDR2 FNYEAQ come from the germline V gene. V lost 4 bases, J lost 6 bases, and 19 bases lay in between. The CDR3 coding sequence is TGTGCCAGCAGCTCAGGTCCCAGGGCGGACGTTAATTCACCCCTCCACTTT. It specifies CASSSGPRADVNSPLHF.

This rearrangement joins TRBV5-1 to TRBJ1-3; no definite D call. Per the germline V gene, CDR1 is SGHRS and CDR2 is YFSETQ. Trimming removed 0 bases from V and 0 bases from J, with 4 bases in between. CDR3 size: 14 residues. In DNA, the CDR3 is TGCGCCAGCAGCTTGGACATCTCTGGAAACACCATATATTTT. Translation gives CASSLDISGNTIYF.

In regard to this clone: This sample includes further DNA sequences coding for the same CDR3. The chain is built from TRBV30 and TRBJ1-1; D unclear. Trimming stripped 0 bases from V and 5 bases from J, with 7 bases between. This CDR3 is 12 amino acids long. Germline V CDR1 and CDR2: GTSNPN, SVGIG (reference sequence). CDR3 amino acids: CAWSVRGTEAFF. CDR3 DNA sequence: TGTGCCTGGAGTGTACGCGGTACTGAAGCTTTCTTT.

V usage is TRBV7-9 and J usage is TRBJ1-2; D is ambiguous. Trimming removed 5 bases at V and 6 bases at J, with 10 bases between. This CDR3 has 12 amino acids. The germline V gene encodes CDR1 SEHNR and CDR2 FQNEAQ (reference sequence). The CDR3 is CASSPRLHGYTF. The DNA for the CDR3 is TGTGCCAGCAGCCCGCGGCTCCATGGCTACACCTTC.

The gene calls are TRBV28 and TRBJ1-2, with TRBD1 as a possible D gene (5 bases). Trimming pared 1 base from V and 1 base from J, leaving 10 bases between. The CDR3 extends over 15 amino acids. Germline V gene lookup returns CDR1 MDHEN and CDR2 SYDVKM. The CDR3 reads CASSLYGGNNYGYTF. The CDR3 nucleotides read TGTGCCAGCAGTTTATATGGGGGGAATAACTATGGCTACACCTTC.

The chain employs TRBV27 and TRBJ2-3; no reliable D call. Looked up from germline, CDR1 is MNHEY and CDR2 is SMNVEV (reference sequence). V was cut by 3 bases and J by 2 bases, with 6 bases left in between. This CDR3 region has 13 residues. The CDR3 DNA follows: TGTGCCAGCAGTTTGACTTCCACAGATACGCAGTATTTT. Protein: CASSLTSTDTQYF.

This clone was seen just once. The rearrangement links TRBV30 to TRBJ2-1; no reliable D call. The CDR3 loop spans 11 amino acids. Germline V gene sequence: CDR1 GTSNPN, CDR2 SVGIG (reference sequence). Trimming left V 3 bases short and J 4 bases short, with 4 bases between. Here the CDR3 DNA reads TGTGCCTGGAGATCTTACAATGAGCAGTTCTTC. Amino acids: CAWRSYNEQFF.

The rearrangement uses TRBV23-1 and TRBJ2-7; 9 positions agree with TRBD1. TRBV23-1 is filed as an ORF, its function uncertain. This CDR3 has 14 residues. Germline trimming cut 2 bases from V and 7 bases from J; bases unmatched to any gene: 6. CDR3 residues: CASSQPTGGREQYF. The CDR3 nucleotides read TGCGCCAGCAGTCAACCCACAGGGGGCAGGGAGCAGTACTTC.

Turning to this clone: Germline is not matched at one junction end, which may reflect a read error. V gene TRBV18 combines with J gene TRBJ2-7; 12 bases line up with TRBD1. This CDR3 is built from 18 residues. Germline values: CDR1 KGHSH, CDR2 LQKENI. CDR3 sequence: CASSPGQGAPSPSYQQYF. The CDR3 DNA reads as TGTGCCAGCTCACCGGGACAGGGGGCGCCAAGTCCATCCTACCAGCAGTACTTC.

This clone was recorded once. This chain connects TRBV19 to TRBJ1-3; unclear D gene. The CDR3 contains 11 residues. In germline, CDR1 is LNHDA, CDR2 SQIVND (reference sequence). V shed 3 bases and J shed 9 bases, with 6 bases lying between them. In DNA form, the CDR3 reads TGTGCCAGTAGTATTGGGAGCACCATATATTTT. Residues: CASSIGSTIYF. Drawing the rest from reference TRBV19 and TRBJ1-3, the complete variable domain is DGGITQSPKYLFRKEGQNVTLSCEQNLNHDAMYWYRQDPGQGLRLIYYSQIVNDFQKGDIAEGYSVSREKKESFPLTVTSAQKNPTAFYLCASSIGSTIYFGEGSWLTVV.

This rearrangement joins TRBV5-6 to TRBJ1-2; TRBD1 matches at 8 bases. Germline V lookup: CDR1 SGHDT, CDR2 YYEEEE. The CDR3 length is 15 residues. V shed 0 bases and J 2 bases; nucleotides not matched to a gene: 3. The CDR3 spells CASSLGTGPNYGYTF. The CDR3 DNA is TGTGCCAGCAGCTTGGGGACAGGGCCCAACTATGGCTACACCTTC.

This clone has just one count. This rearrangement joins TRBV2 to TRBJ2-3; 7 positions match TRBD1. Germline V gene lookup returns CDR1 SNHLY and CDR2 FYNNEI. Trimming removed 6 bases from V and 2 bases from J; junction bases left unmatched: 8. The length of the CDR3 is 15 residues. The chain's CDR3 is CASRSDRALTDTQYF. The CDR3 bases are TGTGCCAGCAGGAGTGACAGGGCCCTCACAGATACGCAGTATTTT.

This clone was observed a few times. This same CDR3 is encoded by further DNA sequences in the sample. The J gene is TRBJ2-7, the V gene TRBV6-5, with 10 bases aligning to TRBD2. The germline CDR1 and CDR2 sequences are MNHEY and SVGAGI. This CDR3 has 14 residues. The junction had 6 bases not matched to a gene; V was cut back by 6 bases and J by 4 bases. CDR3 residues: CASSSPSGSYEQYF. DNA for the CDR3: TGTGCCAGCAGCTCACCTAGCGGGAGTTACGAGCAGTACTTC.

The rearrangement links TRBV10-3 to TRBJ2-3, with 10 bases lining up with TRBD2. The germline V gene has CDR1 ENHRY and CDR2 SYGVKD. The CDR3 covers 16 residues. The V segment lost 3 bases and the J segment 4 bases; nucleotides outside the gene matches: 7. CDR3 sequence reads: CAISDLISGRSDTQYF. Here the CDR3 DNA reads TGTGCCATCAGTGACTTAATTAGCGGGAGGTCAGATACGCAGTATTTT.

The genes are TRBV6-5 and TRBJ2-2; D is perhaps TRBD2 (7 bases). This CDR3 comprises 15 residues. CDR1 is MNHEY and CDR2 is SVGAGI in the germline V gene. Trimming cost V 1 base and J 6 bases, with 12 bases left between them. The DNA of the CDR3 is TGTGCCAGCAGTTACTGGGGGGGGCAGCCCGGGGAGCTGTTTTTT. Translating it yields CASSYWGGQPGELFF.

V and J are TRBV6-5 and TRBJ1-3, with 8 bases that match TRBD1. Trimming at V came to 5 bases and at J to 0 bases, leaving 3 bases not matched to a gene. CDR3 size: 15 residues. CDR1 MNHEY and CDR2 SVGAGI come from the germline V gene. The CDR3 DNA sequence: TGTGCCAGCAGTCGACAGGGGTTCTCTGGAAACACCATATATTTT. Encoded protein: CASSRQGFSGNTIYF.

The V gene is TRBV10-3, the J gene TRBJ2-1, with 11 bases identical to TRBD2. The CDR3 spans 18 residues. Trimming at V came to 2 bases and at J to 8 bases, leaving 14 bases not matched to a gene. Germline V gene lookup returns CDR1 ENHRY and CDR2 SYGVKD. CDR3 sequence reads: CAISEPRGSGRAMYEQFF. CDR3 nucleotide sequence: TGTGCCATCAGTGAGCCCCGGGGTAGCGGGAGGGCCATGTATGAGCAGTTCTTC.

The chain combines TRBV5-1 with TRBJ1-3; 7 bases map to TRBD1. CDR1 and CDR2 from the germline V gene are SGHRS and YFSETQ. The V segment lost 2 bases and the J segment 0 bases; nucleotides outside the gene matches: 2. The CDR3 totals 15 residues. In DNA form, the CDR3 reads TGCGCCAGCAGCTTAGGACAGGACTCTGGAAACACCATATATTTT. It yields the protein CASSLGQDSGNTIYF.

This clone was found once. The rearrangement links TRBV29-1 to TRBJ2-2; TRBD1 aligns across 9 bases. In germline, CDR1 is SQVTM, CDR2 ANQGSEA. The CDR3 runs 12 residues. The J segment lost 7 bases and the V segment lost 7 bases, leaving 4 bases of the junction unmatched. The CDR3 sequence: CSAQGADGELFF. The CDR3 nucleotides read TGCAGCGCACAGGGGGCCGACGGGGAGCTGTTTTTT.

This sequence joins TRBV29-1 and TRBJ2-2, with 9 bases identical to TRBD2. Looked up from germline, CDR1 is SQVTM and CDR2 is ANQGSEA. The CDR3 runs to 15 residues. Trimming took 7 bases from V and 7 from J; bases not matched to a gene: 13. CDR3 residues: CSAGTSNWAFGELFF. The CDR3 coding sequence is TGCAGCGCCGGGACTAGCAATTGGGCTTTCGGGGAGCTGTTTTTT.

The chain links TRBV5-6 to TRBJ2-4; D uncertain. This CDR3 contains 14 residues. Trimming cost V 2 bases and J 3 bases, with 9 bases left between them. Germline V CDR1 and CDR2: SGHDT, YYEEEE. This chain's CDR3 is CASSFVENKNIQYF. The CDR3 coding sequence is TGTGCCAGCAGCTTTGTAGAAAACAAAAACATTCAGTACTTC.

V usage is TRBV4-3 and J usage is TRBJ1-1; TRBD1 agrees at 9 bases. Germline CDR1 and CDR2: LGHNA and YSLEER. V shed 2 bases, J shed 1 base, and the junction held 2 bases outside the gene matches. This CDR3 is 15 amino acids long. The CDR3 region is CASSQLDRGNTEAFF. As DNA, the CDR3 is TGCGCCAGCAGCCAACTGGACAGGGGGAACACTGAAGCTTTCTTT.

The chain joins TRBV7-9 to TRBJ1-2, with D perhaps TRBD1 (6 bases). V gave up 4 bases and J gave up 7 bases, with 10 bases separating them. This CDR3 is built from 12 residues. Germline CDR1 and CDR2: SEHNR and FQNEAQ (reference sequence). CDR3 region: CASSYRETGYTF. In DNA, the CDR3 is TGTGCCAGCAGCTACAGGGAGACTGGCTACACCTTC.

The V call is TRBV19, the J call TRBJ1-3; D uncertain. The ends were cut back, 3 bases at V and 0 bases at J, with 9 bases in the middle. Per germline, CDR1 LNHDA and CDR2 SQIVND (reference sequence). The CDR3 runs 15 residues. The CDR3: CASSMISSSGNTIYF. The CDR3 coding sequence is TGTGCCAGTAGTATGATTTCTAGCTCTGGAAACACCATATATTTT.

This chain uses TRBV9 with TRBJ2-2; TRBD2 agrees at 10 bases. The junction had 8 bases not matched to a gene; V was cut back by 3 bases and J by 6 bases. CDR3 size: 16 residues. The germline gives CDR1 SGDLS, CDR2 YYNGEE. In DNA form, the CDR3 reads TGTGCCAGCAGCGCTCCTAGCGGGAGAATTGCCGGGGAGCTGTTTTTT. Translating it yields CASSAPSGRIAGELFF. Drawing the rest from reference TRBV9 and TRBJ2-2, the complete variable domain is DSGVTQTPKHLITATGQRVTLRCSPRSGDLSVYWYQQSLDQGLQFLIQYYNGEERAKGNILERFSAQQFPDLHSELNLSSLELGDSALYFCASSAPSGRIAGELFFGEGSRLTVL.

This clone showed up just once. The CDR3 nucleotides read TGTGCCAGCTCACCTCGGACGGAGGCAACTAATGAAAAACTGTTTTTT. Translating gives CASSPRTEATNEKLFF. The genes are TRBV18 and TRBJ1-4; D gene uncertain. V lost 3 bases and J 0 bases, leaving 11 bases between the germline ends. The length of the CDR3 is 16 residues. The germline gives CDR1 KGHSH, CDR2 LQKENI.